One sample yielded the 25 T cell receptor beta chains listed below, sequenced in a study of T cell repertoires in cytomegalovirus infection. TCRdb used MiXCR to reprocess the reads, holding one entry per CDR3 protein. The sample carries some 400,000 distinct CDR3 sequences, roughly 20% recorded once. The material sequenced was PBMCs. Receptor source: a human donor in good health (CMV status not recorded). Some clones in this sample may be carry-over from other donors' samples.

This clonotype has a handful of counts. The chain is built from TRBV30 and TRBJ1-1; 9 bases align to TRBD1. Germline trimming cut 5 bases from V and 10 bases from J; bases unmatched to any gene: 11. The CDR3 extends over 13 amino acids. Per germline, CDR1 GTSNPN and CDR2 SVGIG (reference sequence). CDR3: CAWGTGLPLAAFF. In DNA, the CDR3 is TGTGCCTGGGGGACAGGGCTGCCCCTTGCAGCTTTCTTT.

This clonotype was seen repeatedly, ten times or more. This rearrangement joins TRBV11-3 to TRBJ2-7; the D gene is possibly TRBD2 (7 bases). V was cut by 3 bases and J by 6 bases, with 15 bases left in between. CDR1 SGHNT and CDR2 YENEEA come from the germline V gene. The CDR3 extends over 14 amino acids. CDR3 sequence reads: CASSLGGGYGEQYF. DNA for the CDR3: TGTGCCAGCAGCTTGGGCGGGGGCTACGGCGAGCAGTACTTC.

This clonotype was picked up a small number of times. A junction end diverges from the germline sequence, so it may reflect a read error. The V and J genes are TRBV7-9 and TRBJ1-2; TRBD1 aligns across 7 bases. This CDR3 comprises 10 residues. The germline CDR1 and CDR2 sequences are SEHNR and FQNEAQ (reference sequence). CDR3 residues: CASVETGPYF. Written as DNA, the CDR3 is TGTGCGAGCGTAGAGACAGGGCCTTACTTC.

In this sample, this clonotype turned up many times. This chain uses TRBV7-8 with TRBJ2-5; 13 bases match TRBD2. Looked up from germline, CDR1 is SGHVS and CDR2 is FQNEAQ. The V gene end was trimmed by 5 bases and the J gene end by 3 bases; junction bases not matched to a gene: 6. This CDR3 is built from 16 residues. The CDR3 sequence: CASSASGTSGEETQYF. The CDR3 DNA follows: TGTGCCAGCAGCGCGAGCGGGACTAGCGGGGAAGAGACCCAGTACTTC.

V and J are TRBV12-3 or TRBV12-4 and TRBJ2-6; 7 positions match TRBD2. The CDR3 is 20 residues long. Unmatched junction bases numbered 16, after V lost 5 bases and J lost 0 bases. The CDR3 bases are TGTGCCAGCAGTACATCTAGGGGAGGGGTGTCAACCTCTGGGGCCAACGTCCTGACTTTC. This gives the protein CASSTSRGGVSTSGANVLTF.

This clonotype came up many times. V usage is TRBV5-6 and J usage is TRBJ1-5; D uncertain. CDR1 is SGHDT, CDR2 YYEEEE, per germline. V lost 4 bases, J lost 11 bases, and 16 bases lay in between. CDR3 size: 13 residues. CDR3 loop: CASSLLDASAQHF. The DNA of the CDR3 is TGTGCCAGCAGCCTTCTGGACGCTTCCGCCCAGCATTTT.

The gene calls are TRBV10-3 and TRBJ2-7; D is unclear. With 3 bases removed from V and 5 bases from J, the gap between germline ends came to 5 bases. This CDR3 comprises 11 residues. Germline CDR1 reads ENHRY; CDR2 reads SYGVKD. The DNA of the CDR3 is TGTGCCATCAGTGACACTAACGAGCAGTACTTC. This encodes CAISDTNEQYF.

The table lists this clonotype with a few counts. This chain uses TRBV5-1 with TRBJ2-7; D might be TRBD1 (6 bases). Trimming took off 4 bases at V and 0 bases at J, with 11 bases between the two ends. CDR1 is SGHRS and CDR2 is YFSETQ in the germline V gene. The CDR3 is 14 residues long. The CDR3 DNA reads as TGCGCCAGCAGCCCCCAGGACAGCTCCTACGAGCAGTACTTC. Translated: CASSPQDSSYEQYF. Complete variable domain (other parts from reference TRBV5-1 and TRBJ2-7): KAGVTQTPRYLIKTRGQQVTLSCSPISGHRSVSWYQQTPGQGLQFLFEYFSETQRNKGNFPGRFSGRQFSNSRSEMNVSTLELGDSALYLCASSPQDSSYEQYFGPGTRLTVT.

This clonotype occurred a few times. The V and J genes are TRBV20-1 and TRBJ1-1; TRBD1 might be the D (6 bases). Germline lookup yields CDR1 DFQATT and CDR2 SNEGSKA (reference sequence). The CDR3 extends over 12 amino acids. V was trimmed by 5 bases and J by 8 bases, leaving 15 bases between them. Here the CDR3 reads CSAPAEGEEAFF. The CDR3 region has the DNA TGCAGTGCTCCAGCCGAGGGGGAAGAAGCTTTCTTT.

This clonotype was found many times. The chain uses TRBV7-6 and TRBJ1-1, with 7 bases matching TRBD1. The CDR3 is 16 residues long. Germline V gene lookup returns CDR1 SGHVS and CDR2 FNYEAQ. The J segment lost 4 bases and the V segment lost 3 bases, leaving 11 bases of the junction unmatched. CDR3 in DNA: TGTGCCAGCAGCTTCCTTGGGAGGGGGCAAGGCACTGAAGCTTTCTTT. It encodes CASSFLGRGQGTEAFF.

This clonotype was recorded many times. This chain uses TRBV7-6 with TRBJ2-7; the D gene is possibly TRBD2 (6 bases). Trimming shortened V by 1 base and J by 1 base, and 8 bases separated the two germline ends. In germline, CDR1 is SGHVS, CDR2 FNYEAQ. The CDR3 contains 14 residues. The CDR3 is CASSLGGESYEQYF. The CDR3 DNA reads as TGTGCCAGCAGCTTAGGGGGGGAATCCTACGAGCAGTACTTC.

This clonotype appeared a few times. The chain employs TRBV20-1 and TRBJ1-6; D is unclear. Germline assignment: CDR1 DFQATT and CDR2 SNEGSKA (reference sequence). Trimming pared 3 bases from V and 7 bases from J, leaving 7 bases between. The CDR3 spans 12 residues. The CDR3 loop is CSASFGNSPLHF. The CDR3 DNA reads as TGCAGTGCTAGCTTTGGGAATTCACCCCTCCACTTT.

CDR3 coding DNA: TGCAGTGCCCCAAAGGGGGCGAGGACCTACAATGAGCAGTTCTTC. Translation: CSAPKGARTYNEQFF. The chain combines TRBV20-1 with TRBJ2-1; TRBD1 matches 7 bases. From germline, CDR1 is DFQATT and CDR2 SNEGSKA (reference sequence). The CDR3 has 15 amino acids. Trimming cost V 6 bases and J 2 bases; bases outside gene matches: 10.

CDR3 protein: CASSSREGDLNTF. The CDR3 region has the DNA TGTGCCAGCAGCTCCCGAGAGGGGGACCTTAACACCTTC. The V and J genes are TRBV7-2 and TRBJ1-2, with D possibly being TRBD1 (6 bases). V lost 4 bases and J lost 12, with 18 bases in between. This CDR3 contains 13 residues. The germline CDR1 and CDR2 sequences are SGHTA and FQGNSA.

The V gene is TRBV19, the J gene TRBJ1-1; no definite D call. Trimming took off 7 bases at V and 3 bases at J, with 12 bases between the two ends. Looked up from germline, CDR1 is LNHDA and CDR2 is SQIVND (reference sequence). The CDR3 sequence is 13 residues long. The CDR3 region is CASTIRRDTEAFF. CDR3 bases: TGTGCCAGTACGATCCGTCGGGACACTGAAGCTTTCTTT.

With regard to this clonotype: At one boundary the junction diverges from the germline segment, which might be a read error. The rearrangement joins TRBV7-2 to TRBJ2-1; perhaps TRBD2 as D (5 bases). CDR3 length: 14 residues. Germline lookup yields CDR1 SGHTA and CDR2 FQGNSA. The DNA for the CDR3 is TGTGCAAGCAGCCCCGGGGTAGTCTGGGGTGAGGAGTTCTTC. Its translation is CASSPGVVWGEEFF.

This clonotype was seen repeatedly, ten times or more. This sequence joins TRBV11-2 and TRBJ1-5, with D unresolved. Germline loops: CDR1 SGHAT, CDR2 FQNNGV. There are 17 residues in the CDR3. V was pared by 5 bases and J by 4 bases, with 21 bases between. The CDR3 region is CASSPNPTPSGNQPQHF. CDR3 DNA: TGTGCCAGCAGCCCAAACCCGACCCCCAGTGGGAATCAGCCCCAGCATTTT.

About this clonotype: One end of the junction varies from germline; a read error may be responsible. The rearrangement joins TRBV27 to TRBJ1-6; 7 positions agree with TRBD1. The CDR3 loop spans 15 amino acids. Germline CDR1 is MNHEY and CDR2 is SMNVEV (reference sequence). This CDR3 is CDSSAGRQGNSPLHF. CDR3 nucleotides: TGTGACAGCAGTGCGGGTCGACAGGGTAATTCACCCCTCCACTTT.

This clonotype has at least ten counts. The chain has TRBV12-5 and TRBJ1-6; D gene unclear. The V end was cut by 3 bases, the J end by 8 bases, with 8 bases between. The CDR3 totals 13 residues. Germline CDR1 is LGHNT and CDR2 is FRNRAP. This CDR3 is CASGFERYSPLHF. The CDR3 DNA is TGTGCTAGTGGTTTCGAGAGGTATTCACCCCTCCACTTT.

The table lists this clonotype with a few counts. This chain uses TRBV20-1 with TRBJ2-3; D is uncertain. V was clipped by 4 bases and J by 4 bases, with 12 bases between them. Germline V gene data show CDR1 as DFQATT and CDR2 as SNEGSKA (reference sequence). The CDR3 spans 13 residues. CDR3 nucleotides: TGCAGTGCTACTGGAGCACACCCAGATACGCAGTATTTT. It specifies CSATGAHPDTQYF.

V gene TRBV6-6 combines with J gene TRBJ1-1; D is uncertain. This CDR3 comprises 12 residues. Trimming took off 8 bases at V and 4 bases at J, with 11 bases between the two ends. Germline V gene lookup returns CDR1 MNHNY and CDR2 SVGAGI (reference sequence). The DNA of the CDR3 is TGTGCCAGCGCGGAGGGTGGCACTGAAGCTTTCTTT. Amino acids: CASAEGGTEAFF.

This clonotype is a singleton in its sample. This chain joins TRBV20-1 and TRBJ2-7, with a weak D call TRBD2 (7 bases). The germline CDR1 and CDR2 sequences are DFQATT and SNEGSKA (reference sequence). The CDR3 covers 11 residues. V lost 3 bases and J lost 7, with 10 bases in between. This CDR3 is CSASGGLEQYF. DNA for the CDR3: TGCAGTGCTAGCGGGGGGCTAGAGCAGTACTTC.

V gene TRBV5-4 combines with J gene TRBJ2-5, with a weak D call TRBD2 (6 bases). The V end was cut by 6 bases, the J end by 2 bases, with 14 bases between. The V gene's germline CDR1 is SGHNT and CDR2 YYREEE (reference sequence). This CDR3 region has 14 residues. CDR3 protein: CASTQGLAQETQYF. CDR3 nucleotides: TGTGCCAGCACCCAGGGACTTGCGCAAGAGACCCAGTACTTC. The full variable domain, with the rest looked up from reference TRBV5-4 and TRBJ2-5, is ETGVTQSPTHLIKTRGQQVTLRCSSQSGHNTVSWYQQALGQGPQFIFQYYREEENGRGNFPPRFSGLQFPNYSSELNVNALELDDSALYLCASTQGLAQETQYFGPGTRLLVL.

CDR3 in amino acids: CSAKQASNQPQHF. CDR3 nucleotide sequence: TGCAGTGCTAAGCAGGCTAGCAATCAGCCCCAGCATTTT. The rearrangement uses TRBV20-1 and TRBJ1-5; D is unclear. The CDR3 extends over 13 amino acids. Germline V gives CDR1 DFQATT, CDR2 SNEGSKA (reference sequence). Trimming removed 4 bases from V and 0 bases from J, with 7 bases in between.

This clonotype was detected many times. The chain links TRBV25-1 to TRBJ2-1; 9 nucleotides match TRBD2. The CDR3 runs to 16 residues. Trimming took 3 bases from V and 2 from J; bases not matched to a gene: 5. Germline V gene lookup returns CDR1 MGHDK and CDR2 SYGVNS. The DNA of the CDR3 is TGTGCCAGCAGTGATCCGCGGGAGGGCCCCTACAATGAGCAGTTCTTC. This encodes CASSDPREGPYNEQFF. The complete variable domain, with remaining parts taken from reference TRBV25-1 and TRBJ2-1, reads EADIYQTPRYLVIGTGKKITLECSQTMGHDKMYWYQQDPGMELHLIHYSYGVNSTEKGDLSSESTVSRIRTEHFPLTLESARPSHTSQYLCASSDPREGPYNEQFFGPGTRLTVL.